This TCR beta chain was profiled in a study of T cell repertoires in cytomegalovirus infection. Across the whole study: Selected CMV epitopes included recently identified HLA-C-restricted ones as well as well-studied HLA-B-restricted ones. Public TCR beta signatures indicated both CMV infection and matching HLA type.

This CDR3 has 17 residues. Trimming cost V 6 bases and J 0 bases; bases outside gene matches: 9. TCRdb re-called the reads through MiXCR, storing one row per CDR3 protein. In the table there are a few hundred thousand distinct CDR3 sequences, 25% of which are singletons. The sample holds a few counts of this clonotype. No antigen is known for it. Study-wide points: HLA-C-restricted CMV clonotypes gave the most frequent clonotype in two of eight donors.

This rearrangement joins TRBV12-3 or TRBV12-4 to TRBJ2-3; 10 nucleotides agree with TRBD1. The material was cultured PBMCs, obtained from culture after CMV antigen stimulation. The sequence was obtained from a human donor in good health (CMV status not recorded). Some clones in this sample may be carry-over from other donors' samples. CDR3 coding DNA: TGTGCCAGCAGCTCGGGACAGGGGACATCTAGCACAGATACGCAGTATTTT. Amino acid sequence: CASSSGQGTSSTDTQYF.